One and the same sample provided the 11 T cell receptor beta chains below, sequenced in a study of blood T cell repertoires in COVID-19. Only in-frame clones appear in the TCRdb table, and some are missing; sequencing was by immunoSEQ multiplex PCR. Among tens of thousands of clones listed, roughly 87% were seen once. The material sequenced was peripheral blood. These receptors were taken from a man aged 55 to 70 with active COVID-19.

The genes are TRBV2 and TRBJ2-1, with D possibly matching TRBD2 (5 bases). The CDR3 consists of 13 residues. The V end lost 0 bases, the J end lost 11 bases, and 11 bases lay between the germline ends. Germline CDR1 SNHLY, CDR2 FYNNEI. The CDR3 sequence is CASSEAFRLKQFF. In DNA form, the CDR3 reads TGTGCCAGCAGTGAAGCTTTTAGACTAAAGCAGTTCTTC.

The chain combines TRBV19 with TRBJ2-1, with 7 bases that match TRBD2. Germline V gene lookup returns CDR1 LNHDA and CDR2 SQIVND (reference sequence). This CDR3 region has 16 residues. V was clipped by 3 bases and J by 5 bases; unmatched bases: 10. This chain's CDR3 is CASSIPRAGVDNEQFF. The CDR3 coding sequence is TGTGCCAGTAGTATCCCGAGGGCGGGAGTGGACAATGAGCAGTTCTTC.

The chain carries TRBV28 and TRBJ1-4; D is possibly TRBD1 (5 bases). There are 15 residues in the CDR3. Germline CDR1 reads MDHEN; CDR2 reads SYDVKM. The V end lost 3 bases, the J end lost 2 bases, and 10 bases lay between the germline ends. The CDR3 DNA follows: TGTGCCAGCAGTTTTAAGTGGGGCACTAATGAAAAACTGTTTTTT. Amino acid sequence: CASSFKWGTNEKLFF.

The chain couples TRBV6-2 or TRBV6-3 to TRBJ1-1; D not resolved. The germline V gene encodes CDR1 MNHEY and CDR2 SVGEGT. The CDR3 is made up of 15 amino acids. V was shortened by 6 bases and J by 4 bases, with 18 bases between the two germline ends. Written as DNA, the CDR3 is TGTGCCAGCAGCCGACGGATCACGGGTGGCACTGAAGCTTTCTTT. Translation: CASSRRITGGTEAFF.

The chain joins TRBV28 to TRBJ2-5, with TRBD2 identical over 9 bases. The CDR3 contains 16 residues. V trimming: 3 bases; J trimming: 4 bases; junction bases outside the gene matches: 9. Germline CDR1 MDHEN, CDR2 SYDVKM. CDR3 sequence: CASSLGSGRLGETQYF. In DNA form, the CDR3 reads TGTGCCAGCAGTTTGGGTAGCGGGAGATTGGGAGAGACCCAGTACTTC. Together with reference TRBV28 and TRBJ2-5, the CDR3 gives the full variable domain: DVKVTQSSRYLVKRTGEKVFLECVQDMDHENMFWYRQDPGLGLRLIYFSYDVKMKEKGDIPEGYSVSREKKERFSLILESASTNQTSMYLCASSLGSGRLGETQYFGPGTRLLVL.

This clone was recorded a few times. The chain joins TRBV7-8 to TRBJ2-1; 9 bases are shared with TRBD2. The CDR3 consists of 17 residues. Losses at the gene ends were 6 bases for V and 2 bases for J; bases not matched to a gene: 11. The germline V gene encodes CDR1 SGHVS and CDR2 FQNEAQ. CDR3 protein: CASRPSRREGPYNEQFF. CDR3 in DNA: TGTGCCAGCAGACCTAGTCGGCGGGAGGGCCCCTACAATGAGCAGTTCTTC. The variable domain in full, with the rest retrieved from reference TRBV7-8 and TRBJ2-1, is GAGVSQSPRYKVAKRGQDVALRCDPISGHVSLFWYQQALGQGPEFLTYFQNEAQLDKSGLPSDRFFAERPEGSVSTLKIQRTQQEDSAVYLCASRPSRREGPYNEQFFGPGTRLTVL.

V gene TRBV4-1 combines with J gene TRBJ1-5; 7 bases are shared with TRBD1. Germline V CDR1 and CDR2: MGHRA, YSYEKL. V shed 0 bases, J shed 5 bases, and the junction held 1 base outside the gene matches. CDR3 size: 14 residues. The CDR3 loop is CASSQDRGYQPQHF. CDR3 nucleotide sequence: TGCGCCAGCAGCCAAGACAGGGGGTATCAGCCCCAGCATTTT.

V usage is TRBV28 and J usage is TRBJ2-1, with 9 bases matching TRBD2. V gave up 8 bases and J gave up 2 bases; unmatched junction bases: 4. This CDR3 contains 14 residues. Germline CDR1 is MDHEN and CDR2 is SYDVKM. The CDR3 DNA reads as TGTGCCAGCTATTTAGCGGGGGCCTACAATGAGCAGTTCTTC. This sequence encodes CASYLAGAYNEQFF.

V is TRBV5-1 and J is TRBJ1-3, with D hard to call. Trimming stripped 0 bases from V and 3 bases from J, with 7 bases between. Germline-derived CDR1 and CDR2 are SGHRS and YFSETQ. The CDR3 runs to 14 residues. CDR3 bases: TGCGCCAGCAGCTTGGATGGTAGTGGAAACACCATATATTTT. Its protein is CASSLDGSGNTIYF.

The V gene is TRBV7-2, the J gene TRBJ2-2; 7 bases align to TRBD2. The CDR3 runs 16 residues. V lost 3 bases and J lost 0; bases outside the gene matches: 4. Germline V gives CDR1 SGHTA, CDR2 FQGNSA. For the CDR3, the DNA is TGTGCCAGCAGCTTGCTAGCGGCCTCGAACACCGGGGAGCTGTTTTTT. Amino acid sequence: CASSLLAASNTGELFF.

V and J are TRBV5-8 and TRBJ1-2, with TRBD1 matching 9 bases. Trimming took 4 bases from V and 4 from J; bases not matched to a gene: 5. The CDR3 length is 14 residues. Looked up from germline, CDR1 is SGHTS and CDR2 is YDEGEE. The chain's CDR3 is CASSTGQGFYGYTF. Written as DNA, the CDR3 is TGTGCCAGCAGCACCGGACAGGGGTTCTATGGCTACACCTTC.